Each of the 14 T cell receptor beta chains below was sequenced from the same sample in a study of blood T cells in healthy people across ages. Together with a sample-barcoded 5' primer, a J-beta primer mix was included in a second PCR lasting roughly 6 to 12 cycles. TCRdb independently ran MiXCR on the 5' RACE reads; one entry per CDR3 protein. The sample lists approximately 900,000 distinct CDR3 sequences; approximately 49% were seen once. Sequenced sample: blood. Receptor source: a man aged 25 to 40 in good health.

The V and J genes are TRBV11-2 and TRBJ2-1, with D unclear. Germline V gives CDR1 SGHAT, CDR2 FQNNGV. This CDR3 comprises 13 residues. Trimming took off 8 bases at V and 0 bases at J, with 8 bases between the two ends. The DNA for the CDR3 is TGTGCCAGCTACAGCAACTCCTACAATGAGCAGTTCTTC. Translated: CASYSNSYNEQFF.

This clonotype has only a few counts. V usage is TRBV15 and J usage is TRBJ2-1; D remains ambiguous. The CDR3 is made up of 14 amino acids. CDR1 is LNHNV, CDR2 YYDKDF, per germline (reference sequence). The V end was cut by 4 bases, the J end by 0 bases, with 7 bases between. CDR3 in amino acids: CATSTPDSYNEQFF. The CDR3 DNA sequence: TGTGCCACCAGCACACCCGACTCCTACAATGAGCAGTTCTTC.

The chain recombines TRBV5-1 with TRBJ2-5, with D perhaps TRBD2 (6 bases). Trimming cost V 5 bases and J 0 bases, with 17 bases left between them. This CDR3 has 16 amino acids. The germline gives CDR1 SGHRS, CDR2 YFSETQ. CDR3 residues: CASRRRPASDQETQYF. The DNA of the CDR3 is TGCGCCAGCAGACGACGGCCGGCTAGCGACCAAGAGACCCAGTACTTC.

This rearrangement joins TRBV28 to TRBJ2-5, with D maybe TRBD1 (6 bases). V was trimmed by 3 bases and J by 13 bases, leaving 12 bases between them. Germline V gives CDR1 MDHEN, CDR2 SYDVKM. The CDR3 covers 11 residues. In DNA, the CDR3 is TGTGCCAGCAGTTTCCGGACAGATCTGTACTTC. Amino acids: CASSFRTDLYF.

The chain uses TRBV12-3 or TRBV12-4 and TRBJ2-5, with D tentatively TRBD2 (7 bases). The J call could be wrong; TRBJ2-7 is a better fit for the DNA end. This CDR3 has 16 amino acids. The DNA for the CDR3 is TGTGCCAGCAGTTCGGACCGACTAGCAGGGGACTACGAGCAGTACTTC. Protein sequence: CASSSDRLAGDYEQYF.

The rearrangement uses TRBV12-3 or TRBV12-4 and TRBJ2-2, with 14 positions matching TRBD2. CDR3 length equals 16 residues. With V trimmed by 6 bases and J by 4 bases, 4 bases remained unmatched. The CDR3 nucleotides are TGTGCCAGCAGGAGACTAGCGGGGGGGCTCACCGGGGAGCTGTTTTTT. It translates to CASRRLAGGLTGELFF.

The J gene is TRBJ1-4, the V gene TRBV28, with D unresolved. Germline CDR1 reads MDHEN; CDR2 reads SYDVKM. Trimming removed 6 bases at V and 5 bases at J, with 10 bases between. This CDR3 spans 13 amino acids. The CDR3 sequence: CASSPPRNEKLFF. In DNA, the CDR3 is TGTGCCAGCAGCCCGCCCAGAAATGAAAAACTGTTTTTT.

The CDR3 nucleotides read TGTGCCAGCACCTCGGGACGGTACAATGAGCAGTTCTTC. This codes for CASTSGRYNEQFF. This chain connects TRBV12-3 or TRBV12-4 to TRBJ2-1; either TRBD1 or TRBD2 may fit D (5 bases each). The length of the CDR3 is 13 residues. V was cut by 7 bases and J by 4 bases, with 11 bases left in between.

This chain's CDR3 is CASSPIAGPANYGYTF. CDR3 nucleotide sequence: TGTGCCAGCTCGCCCATCGCGGGGCCAGCTAACTATGGCTACACCTTC. The V call is TRBV18, the J call TRBJ1-2; the D gene is possibly TRBD1 (5 bases). CDR3 length: 16 amino acids. V lost 6 bases to trimming and J lost 0 bases, with 17 bases between them. The germline gives CDR1 KGHSH, CDR2 LQKENI.

The CDR3 DNA is TGTGCCAGCAGCCCTCGGGACGTCTCCTACAATGAGCAGTTCTTC. This gives the protein CASSPRDVSYNEQFF. The V and J genes are TRBV7-9 and TRBJ2-1, with D tentatively TRBD1 or TRBD2 (5 bases each). This CDR3 is 15 amino acids long. CDR1 is SEHNR, CDR2 FQNEAQ, per germline (reference sequence). The V and J ends lost 5 bases and 0 bases respectively, with 11 bases between them. The variable domain in full, with the rest retrieved from reference TRBV7-9 and TRBJ2-1, is DTGVSQNPRHKITKRGQNVTFRCDPISEHNRLYWYRQTLGQGPEFLTYFQNEAQLEKSRLLSDRFSAERPKGSFSTLEIQRTEQGDSAMYLCASSPRDVSYNEQFFGPGTRLTVL.

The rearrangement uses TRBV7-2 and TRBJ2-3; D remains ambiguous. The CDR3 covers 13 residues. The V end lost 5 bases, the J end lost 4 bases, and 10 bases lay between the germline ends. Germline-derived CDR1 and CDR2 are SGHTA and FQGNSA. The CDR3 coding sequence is TGTGCCAGCAGCCCGGGCCCCGCAGATACGCAGTATTTT. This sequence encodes CASSPGPADTQYF. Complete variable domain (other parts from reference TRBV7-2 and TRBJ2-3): GAGVSQSPSNKVTEKGKDVELRCDPISGHTALYWYRQSLGQGLEFLIYFQGNSAPDKSGLPSDRFSAERTGGSVSTLTIQRTQQEDSAVYLCASSPGPADTQYFGPGTRLTVL.

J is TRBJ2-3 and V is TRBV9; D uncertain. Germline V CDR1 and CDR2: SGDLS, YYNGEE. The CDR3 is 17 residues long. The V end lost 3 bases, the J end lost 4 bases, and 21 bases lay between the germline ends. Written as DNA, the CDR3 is TGTGCCAGCAGCGCCGAGCAGGCTAGGAGTCGCTCAGATACGCAGTATTTT. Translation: CASSAEQARSRSDTQYF.

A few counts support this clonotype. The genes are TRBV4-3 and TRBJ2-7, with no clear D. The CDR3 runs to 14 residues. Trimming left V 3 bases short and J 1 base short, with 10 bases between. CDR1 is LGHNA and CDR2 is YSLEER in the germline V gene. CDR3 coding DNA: TGCGCCAGCAGCCAGAAAGTCGTGTCCTACGAGCAGTACTTC. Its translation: CASSQKVVSYEQYF.

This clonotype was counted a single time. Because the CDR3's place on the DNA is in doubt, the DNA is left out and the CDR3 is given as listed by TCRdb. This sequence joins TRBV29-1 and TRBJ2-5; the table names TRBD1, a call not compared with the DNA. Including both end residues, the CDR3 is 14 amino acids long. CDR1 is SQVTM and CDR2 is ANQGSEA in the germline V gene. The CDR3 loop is CSVAHGADQETRYF.